The T cell receptor beta chain under discussion was sequenced for a study of shared clonotypes between healthy human individuals. The method was immunoSEQ multiplex PCR; TCRdb's version includes in-frame clones alone and lacks a portion of them. The table records a few million clones, roughly 93% of them present only once. Losses at the gene ends were 4 bases for V and 10 bases for J; bases not matched to a gene: 11. Germline CDR1 is MNHEY and CDR2 is SMNVEV (reference sequence). The CDR3 has 15 residues. The chain carries TRBV27 and TRBJ2-1, with TRBD2 matching over 9 bases. Sequenced sample: naive CD4+ T cells from PBMCs. Subset here: CD45RA+ positively selected. The TCR was taken from a man between 18 and 29 years old in good health. Some clones in this sample may be carry-over from other donors' samples. CDR3 sequence reads: CASSSTPGLALEQFF. CDR3 in DNA: TGTGCCAGCAGTTCAACGCCGGGACTAGCCTTGGAGCAGTTCTTC.